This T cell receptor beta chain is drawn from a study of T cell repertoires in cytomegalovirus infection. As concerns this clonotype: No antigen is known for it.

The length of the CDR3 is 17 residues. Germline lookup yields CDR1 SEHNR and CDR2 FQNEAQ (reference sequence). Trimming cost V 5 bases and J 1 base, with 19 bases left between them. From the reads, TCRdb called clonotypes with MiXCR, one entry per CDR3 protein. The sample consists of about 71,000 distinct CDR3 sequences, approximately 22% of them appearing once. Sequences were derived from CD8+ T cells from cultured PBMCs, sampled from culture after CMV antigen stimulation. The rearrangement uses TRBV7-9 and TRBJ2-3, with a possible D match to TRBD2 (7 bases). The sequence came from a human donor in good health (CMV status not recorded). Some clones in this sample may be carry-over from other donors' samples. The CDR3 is CASSELEGGPGTDTQYF. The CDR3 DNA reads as TGTGCCAGCAGCGAGTTGGAGGGGGGGCCCGGCACAGATACGCAGTATTTT.